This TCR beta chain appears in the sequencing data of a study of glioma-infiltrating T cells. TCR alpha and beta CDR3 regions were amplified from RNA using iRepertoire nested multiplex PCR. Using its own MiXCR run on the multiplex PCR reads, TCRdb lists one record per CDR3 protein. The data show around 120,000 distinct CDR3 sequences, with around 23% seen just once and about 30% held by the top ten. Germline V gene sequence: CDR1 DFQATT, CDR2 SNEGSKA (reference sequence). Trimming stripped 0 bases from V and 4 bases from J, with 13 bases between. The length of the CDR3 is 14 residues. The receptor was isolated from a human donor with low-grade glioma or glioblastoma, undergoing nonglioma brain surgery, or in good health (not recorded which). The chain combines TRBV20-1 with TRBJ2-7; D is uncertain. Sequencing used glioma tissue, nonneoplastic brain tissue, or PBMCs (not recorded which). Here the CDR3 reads CSARDPQGWYEQYV. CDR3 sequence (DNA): TGCAGTGCTAGAGACCCCCAAGGGTGGTACGAGCAGTACGTC.